A selection of T cell receptor beta chains follows, all from one sample in a study of T cell responses to AZD1222 COVID-19 vaccine. The method was immunoSEQ multiplex PCR; TCRdb's version includes in-frame clones alone and lacks a portion of them. The sample yields 20,000 to 25,000 clones, 70% to 85% seen once. Sequenced material: peripheral blood, taken on day 0 of AZD1222 vaccination. These receptor sequences come from an adult in good health. CDR3s leave out the opening cysteine and the closing phenylalanine or tryptophan. The size of a clone is reported for some rows only, either as once, few or many, or as a class for expanded clones.

j_call clone_size v_call cdr3_aa
TRBJ2-7 . TRBV6-1 ASSEDYTDWDGEQY
TRBJ2-3 . TRBV7-2 ASSLALTGGTDTQY
TRBJ2-1 . TRBV19 ASSERDSFSYNEQF
TRBJ2-1 . TRBV5-6 ASSFKTLDFNEQF
TRBJ2-3 once TRBV30 AWSSRQTDTQY
TRBJ1-1 . TRBV28 ASSFGRGSTEAF
TRBJ2-2 few TRBV19 ASSATGAGELF
TRBJ1-6 . TRBV11-2 ASSFTQGPSASSPLH
TRBJ2-2 . TRBV7-9 ASSLVVGELF
TRBJ1-2 . TRBV5-1 ASSSGYGYT
TRBJ1-1 . TRBV14 ASSQGLAPF
TRBJ2-1 . TRBV18 ASSPTLENGQF
TRBJ2-2 . TRBV4-3 ASSPDLAAGAVAGELF
TRBJ2-1 once TRBV5-1 ASSVGQGVDEQF
TRBJ2-1 . TRBV9 ASTTSGAAYNEQF
TRBJ2-3 . TRBV28 ASGLPYSTDTQY
TRBJ2-5 . TRBV9 ASSTGAGQETQY
TRBJ1-2 . TRBV28 ASRRGGGQLYGYT
TRBJ1-6 . TRBV4-3 ASSQVGDGENSPLH
TRBJ2-2 . TRBV24-1 ATSETRSGELF
TRBJ2-3 few TRBV2 ASTTAGGLGDTQY
TRBJ1-6 . TRBV19 ASSMAGGTYNSPLH
TRBJ1-2 . TRBV9 ASSTTGTGIGGYT
TRBJ1-2 . TRBV19 ASSIDRSASVGYT
TRBJ1-6 few TRBV21-1 ASSTSRGCVGSYNSPLH
TRBJ2-3 . TRBV18 ASSLVGQGGTDTQY
TRBJ1-4 . TRBV14 ASSQPRREGGEKLF
TRBJ2-7 . TRBV5-4 ASSLDRGRVVEQY
TRBJ2-7 . TRBV5-1 ASSLRLQGVHEQY
TRBJ2-7 . TRBV11-2 ASSLTPGPYEQY
TRBJ1-1 . TRBV29-1 SVRRADTEAF
TRBJ2-3 . TRBV5-6 ASSSPGGRGTDTQY
TRBJ1-2 . TRBV9 ASSARRDRADYGYT
TRBJ2-3 . TRBV15 ATSRQPGASTDTQY
TRBJ2-7 . TRBV4-2 ASSQVSGNPPYEQY
TRBJ2-7 . TRBV11-2 ASSPLRRTGIYEQY
TRBJ2-1 few TRBV19 ASSIEGREQF
TRBJ1-4 few TRBV30 AWSQTVTNEKLF
TRBJ1-6 . TRBV2 ASSQEETGGQGPSPLH
TRBJ1-4 . TRBV6-1 ASSETGGSNEKLF
TRBJ2-7 few TRBV3-1/TRBV3-2 ASSLLGDEQY